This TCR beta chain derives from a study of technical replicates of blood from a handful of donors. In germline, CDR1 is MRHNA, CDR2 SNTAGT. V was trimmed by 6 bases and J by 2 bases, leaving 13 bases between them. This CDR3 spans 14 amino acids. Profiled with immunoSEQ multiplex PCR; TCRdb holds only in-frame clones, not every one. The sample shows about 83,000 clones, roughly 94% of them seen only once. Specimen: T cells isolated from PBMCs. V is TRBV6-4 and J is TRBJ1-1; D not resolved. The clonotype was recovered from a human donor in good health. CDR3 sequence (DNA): TGTGCCAGCAGGACACACAAAACCAACACTGAAGCTTTCTTT. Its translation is CASRTHKTNTEAFF.